The clone carrying this TCR beta chain was seen many times. Its antigen is not known. The time point: persistent/refractory GD, antithyroid drugs over 5 years with positive TRAb. Generation of the TCR library employed RNA extracted from PBMCs. The sample originates from a study of regulatory T cells in long-lasting Graves disease. Study-wide background: More than 5 years of antithyroid drugs with positive TSH receptor antibodies defined persistent Graves' disease. Study-level results: Persistent patients had more shared public clonotypes (roughly 2,700) than new patients (just over 950). Among samples with persistent disease, TRBV28, TRBJ1-2 and TRBJ2-5 were favored.

Building the TCR beta libraries relied on iRepertoire HTBI primers, and CDR3 regions underwent Arm-PCR. Each CDR3 protein is one row after TCRdb ran MiXCR on the multiplex PCR reads. The data show around 300,000 distinct CDR3 sequences, with around 21% seen just once and roughly three fifths held by the top ten. The CDR3 has 12 amino acids. Trimming at V came to 10 bases and at J to 2 bases, leaving 4 bases not matched to a gene. Per germline, CDR1 LNHDA and CDR2 SQIVND (reference sequence). The V gene is TRBV19, the J gene TRBJ2-5; 7 bases are shared with TRBD1. The origin of this receptor is a female donor with Graves disease. The material sequenced was peripheral blood mononuclear cells (PBMCs), taken when the disease was refractory, from a patient treated with antithyroid drugs. CDR3 residues: CATGTVQETQYF. The CDR3 DNA follows: TGTGCCACCGGGACAGTTCAAGAGACCCAGTACTTC.